This entry is about one T cell receptor (beta chain). This entry comes from a study of blood T cell repertoires in COVID-19. Across the study: Material from acute and convalescent COVID-19 was sourced from the United States, Italy and Spain. The cDNA or gDNA used as material had been derived from T cells, B-cell-depleted T cells, or PBMCs.

In the study's own analysis: Amplification with reference gene primers provided the estimates of nucleated cell counts. Here immunoSEQ multiplex PCR was the method, and the copy in TCRdb shows in-frame clones only, minus some. V, J and clone size were drawn from that table, and D and trimming were deduced from the DNA. Found here are around 49,000 clones, around 80% of them singletons; the top ten hold around 5.8%. CDR3 length equals 16 residues. CDR1 SGHRS and CDR2 YFSETQ come from the germline V gene. The junction had 5 bases not matched to a gene; V was cut back by 1 base and J by 2 bases. The clonotype comes from a woman aged 50 to 65 with acute COVID-19. The source material was PBMCs or T cells enriched from blood (not recorded which). This sequence joins TRBV5-1 and TRBJ2-3; TRBD2 matches at 9 bases. The CDR3 nucleotides read TGCGCCAGCAGCTTGTCGCGACTAGCGGCCACAGATACGCAGTATTTT. Its translation: CASSLSRLAATDTQYF. Variable domain in full (rest from reference TRBV5-1 and TRBJ2-3): KAGVTQTPRYLIKTRGQQVTLSCSPISGHRSVSWYQQTPGQGLQFLFEYFSETQRNKGNFPGRFSGRQFSNSRSEMNVSTLELGDSALYLCASSLSRLAATDTQYFGPGTRLTVL.